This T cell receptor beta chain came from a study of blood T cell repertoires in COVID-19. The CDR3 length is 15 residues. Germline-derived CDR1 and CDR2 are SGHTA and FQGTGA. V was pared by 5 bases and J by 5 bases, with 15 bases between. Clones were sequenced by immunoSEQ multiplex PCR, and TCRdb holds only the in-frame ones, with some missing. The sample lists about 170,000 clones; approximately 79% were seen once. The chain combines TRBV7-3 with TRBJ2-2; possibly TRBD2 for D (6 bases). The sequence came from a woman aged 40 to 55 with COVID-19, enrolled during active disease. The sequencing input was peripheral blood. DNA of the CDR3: TGTGCCAGCAGCCTAAACCAGGCGGGGACCGGGGAGCTGTTTTTT. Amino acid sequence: CASSLNQAGTGELFF.